These T cell receptor beta chains were read from a single sample in a study of blood T cells in healthy people across ages. TCRdb processed the 5' RACE reads anew with MiXCR; each CDR3 protein has one entry. Counted here are around 1,100,000 distinct CDR3 sequences, around two fifths occurring once; the ten biggest clones make up approximately 14%. Sequencing input: blood. These receptors all stem from a man aged 18 to 29 in good health. CDR3s include the opening cysteine and the closing phenylalanine or tryptophan. D genes are given only for firm matches. Clone size is given for some rows only: seen once, a few or many times, or a class if the clone is expanded.

v_call	clone_size	d_call	j_call	cdr3_aa	cdr3_nt
TRBV7-9	few	.	TRBJ2-7	CASSLVQGTSRPNYYEQYF	TGTGCCAGCAGCTTAGTTCAGGGGACCAGTCGTCCGAACTACTACGAGCAGTACTTC
TRBV5-1	.	.	TRBJ1-1	CASSLVGPSINTEAFF	TGCGCCAGCAGTCTAGTGGGACCAAGTATTAACACTGAAGCTTTCTTT
TRBV11-2	.	.	TRBJ2-1	CASSLDKGSYNEQFF	TGTGCCAGCAGCTTAGACAAAGGGAGCTACAATGAGCAGTTCTTC
TRBV20-1	.	.	TRBJ1-4	CSASGVAGEKLFF	TGCAGTGCTAGTGGGGTAGCAGGAGAAAAACTGTTTTTT
TRBV4-1	.	TRBD1	TRBJ1-2	CASSQVTAGGGTYGYTF	TGCGCCAGCAGCCAAGTGACCGCAGGGGGAGGAACCTATGGCTACACCTTC
TRBV6-6	.	TRBD2	TRBJ2-1	CASSPLAGINNEQFF	TGTGCCAGCAGTCCCTTAGCGGGGATTAATAATGAGCAGTTCTTC
TRBV29-1	.	.	TRBJ2-7	CSALTRTPPPQVLSEQYF	TGCAGCGCCCTGACCAGGACTCCACCCCCTCAAGTTCTAAGCGAGCAGTACTTC
TRBV28	.	.	TRBJ2-7	CASSLREQYF	TGCGCCAGCAGCTTACGCGAGCAGTACTTC
TRBV13	.	TRBD1	TRBJ2-2	CASSPGFGQGNTGELFF	TGTGCCAGCAGCCCGGGGTTCGGACAGGGGAACACCGGGGAGCTGTTTTTT
TRBV9	few	TRBD2	TRBJ2-3	CASSSPLAGGFTDTQYF	TGTGCCAGCAGCTCACCCTTAGCGGGGGGATTCACAGATACGCAGTATTTT
TRBV12-3/TRBV12-4	.	.	TRBJ2-7	CASRVGYNEQYF	TGTGCCAGCAGGGTGGGATACAATGAGCAGTACTTC
TRBV5-8	few	.	TRBJ1-1	CAAGRGDTEAFF	TGTGCTGCTGGTCGTGGTGACACTGAAGCTTTCTTT
TRBV6-2/TRBV6-3	.	.	TRBJ2-7	CASSAMTESYEQYF	TGTGCCAGCAGTGCGATGACAGAATCCTACGAGCAGTACTTC
TRBV7-9	once	.	TRBJ1-1	CASMGGTENTEAFF	TGTGCCAGCATGGGGGGAACAGAGAACACTGAAGCTTTCTTT
TRBV30	few	.	TRBJ2-3	CAWSPDWPSTDTQYF	TGTGCCTGGAGTCCCGACTGGCCTAGCACAGATACGCAGTATTTT
TRBV10-3	.	TRBD1	TRBJ1-5	CAISDLGTGLNQPQHF	TGTGCCATCAGTGACCTTGGGACAGGGCTCAATCAGCCCCAGCATTTT
TRBV5-1	.	.	TRBJ2-5	CASSLGGQRVGNEQYF	TGCGCCAGCAGCTTAGGGGGTCAGCGGGTAGGCAATGAGCAGTACTTC
TRBV4-3	few	.	TRBJ2-3	CASSQALSQKSTDTQYF	TGCGCCAGCAGCCAAGCCTTATCCCAGAAGAGCACAGATACGCAGTATTTT
TRBV2	few	.	TRBJ1-2	CASTGGVRYGYTF	TGTGCCAGCACCGGGGGGGTGCGCTATGGCTACACCTTC
TRBV4-2	.	.	TRBJ1-5	CASSQDSGSNQPQHF	TGTGCCAGCAGCCAAGATTCAGGTAGCAATCAGCCCCAGCATTTT
TRBV20-1	.	.	TRBJ2-1	CSASRTGGQVYEQFF	TGCAGTGCTAGCCGGACCGGGGGTCAGGTCTACGAGCAGTTCTTC
TRBV6-5	.	.	TRBJ2-1	CASRIGRAAYNEQFF	TGTGCCAGCAGGATCGGACGAGCAGCCTACAATGAGCAGTTCTTC
TRBV12-3/TRBV12-4	.	TRBD1	TRBJ1-5	CASSFHRGNNQPQHF	TGTGCCAGCAGTTTCCACAGGGGTAACAATCAGCCCCAGCATTTT
TRBV6-2/TRBV6-3	few	.	TRBJ1-5	CASSPGAGQPQHF	TGTGCCAGCAGCCCGGGGGCTGGGCAGCCCCAGCATTTT
TRBV4-2	.	.	TRBJ2-3	CASSHKGRDTQYF	TGTGCCAGCAGCCACAAGGGTAGGGATACGCAGTATTTT
TRBV12-3/TRBV12-4	few	TRBD1	TRBJ2-3	CASRVTGVVTQYF	TGTGCCAGCAGAGTTACAGGGGTGGTTACGCAGTATTTT
TRBV12-3/TRBV12-4	.	TRBD1	TRBJ2-7	CASSWDRDDYEQYF	TGTGCCAGCAGTTGGGACAGGGATGACTACGAGCAGTACTTC
TRBV4-1	.	.	TRBJ1-5	CASSYTTGFGRQPQHF	TGCGCCAGCAGCTACACCACGGGATTCGGCAGGCAGCCCCAGCATTTT
TRBV4-1	.	TRBD1	TRBJ1-1	CASSQGARTGGKVAEAFF	TGCGCCAGCAGCCAAGGGGCTAGGACAGGGGGCAAAGTTGCTGAAGCTTTCTTT
TRBV9	.	TRBD2	TRBJ2-7	CASSGGGTSYEQYF	TGTGCCAGCAGTGGCGGGGGGACCTCCTACGAGCAGTACTTC
TRBV20-1	few	TRBD1	TRBJ1-2	CSAQMTGRYGYTF	TGCAGTGCTCAAATGACAGGGAGGTATGGCTACACCTTC
TRBV20-1	few	TRBD2	TRBJ2-1	CSARGPAGGPNEQFF	TGCAGTGCTAGAGGTCCAGCGGGGGGCCCCAATGAGCAGTTCTTC
TRBV5-1	.	.	TRBJ1-1	CASSPGGRTNTEAFF	TGCGCCAGCAGCCCCGGCGGACGGACGAACACTGAAGCTTTCTTT
TRBV9	many	TRBD2	TRBJ2-1	CASSPQLAGGYEQFF	TGTGCCAGCAGCCCACAACTAGCGGGGGGGTATGAGCAGTTCTTC
TRBV6-6	.	.	TRBJ1-2	CASSYGPAQGYGYTF	TGTGCCAGCAGTTACGGGCCAGCTCAGGGGTATGGCTACACCTTC
TRBV20-1	.	.	TRBJ1-1	CSARRGGTANTEAFF	TGCAGTGCCCGGAGAGGGGGGACGGCGAACACTGAAGCTTTCTTT
TRBV20-1	.	.	TRBJ1-3	CSASEGSGNTIYF	TGCAGTGCTAGCGAGGGGTCTGGAAACACCATATATTTT
TRBV7-9	few	TRBD1	TRBJ2-5	CASNRDSQETQYF	TGTGCCAGCAACCGGGACAGCCAAGAGACCCAGTACTTC
TRBV10-3	once	.	TRBJ1-2	CAISGAGRNYGYTF	TGTGCCATCAGTGGGGCAGGGCGTAACTACGGCTACACCTTC
TRBV6-5	few	TRBD1	TRBJ1-4	CASSEGTAFNEKLFF	TGTGCCAGCAGTGAGGGGACAGCCTTTAATGAAAAACTGTTTTTT
TRBV12-3/TRBV12-4	few	TRBD1	TRBJ1-5	CASRRQGREKNQPQHF	TGTGCCAGCAGGAGACAGGGTAGGGAGAAGAATCAGCCCCAGCATTTT
TRBV20-1	few	.	TRBJ2-7	CSARKGGEQYF	TGCAGTGCTAGGAAAGGGGGCGAGCAGTACTTC